This record covers a single T cell receptor (beta chain). It lacks a known antigen. Base qualities are missing; no much larger clone stands one base away. The receptor library was made with PCR. The run used an Illumina HiSeq 4000. High-throughput sequencing was used to profile the TCR beta-chain CDR3 region of every patient. The original pipeline was this. CDR3 differences across clinicopathological groups were used to build a classifier for discriminating distant-metastatic papillary thyroid cancer patients. The Shannon index was used to measure repertoire diversity, and the Morisita-Horn index was used to measure how similar tumor and blood repertoires were. In TCRdb, the public reads were trimmed at Q25 with fastp and aligned with MiXCR, with productive beta chains retained. It is TCRdb's table, rather than the study itself, that gives the V and J calls and clone size. The sample table lists around 15,000 clones, about 33% of them with a count of one. The leading ten clones occupy over 10% of the sample.

The CDR1 and CDR2 encoded by the germline V gene are WSHSY and SAAADI. Trimming costs V 3 bases and J 1 base, and their ends lie 12 bases apart. The CDR3 has 15 amino acids, counting the end cysteine and phenylalanine. Of all the DNA, just the CDR3 is kept, 45 bases in frame from base 1. This record belongs to a study of metastatic and nonmetastatic thyroid tumors (dated by TCRdb to 2018 to 2020). About the full investigation: For patients with malignant and with benign thyroid disease, the researchers compared repertoires between peripheral blood samples and tumor or nodule tissue samples.

None of the patients had been given any treatment before thyroid surgery. Patient clinical samples collected from about 2011 to 2019 were retrospectively analysed using T-cell receptor beta sequencing. Here is what the overall study found, with its caveats: In both blood and tumor samples, TCR beta diversity was reported to be significantly higher in malignant tumors than in benign nodules.

The chain employs TRBV10-2 and TRBJ1-2; no D segment can be confidently identified. The receptor was derived from a male donor with papillary thyroid cancer or a benign thyroid nodule (not recorded which). Some clones in this sample may be carry-over from other donors' samples. Input material: tumor tissue. The CDR3 region: CASSDHQRDNYGYTF. The sequenced DNA is TGCGCCAGCAGTGACCATCAGCGGGATAACTATGGCTACACCTTC.